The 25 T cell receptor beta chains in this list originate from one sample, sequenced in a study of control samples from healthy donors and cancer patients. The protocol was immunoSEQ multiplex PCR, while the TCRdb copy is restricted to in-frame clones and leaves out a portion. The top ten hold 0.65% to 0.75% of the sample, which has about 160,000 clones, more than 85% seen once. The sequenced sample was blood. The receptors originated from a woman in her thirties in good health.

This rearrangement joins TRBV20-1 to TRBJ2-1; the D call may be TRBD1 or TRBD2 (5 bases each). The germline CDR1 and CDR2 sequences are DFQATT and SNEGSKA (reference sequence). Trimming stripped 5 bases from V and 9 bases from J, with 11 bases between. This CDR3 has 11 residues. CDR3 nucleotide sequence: TGCAGTGCTTATGACAGCGGTGAGCAGTTCTTC. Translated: CSAYDSGEQFF.

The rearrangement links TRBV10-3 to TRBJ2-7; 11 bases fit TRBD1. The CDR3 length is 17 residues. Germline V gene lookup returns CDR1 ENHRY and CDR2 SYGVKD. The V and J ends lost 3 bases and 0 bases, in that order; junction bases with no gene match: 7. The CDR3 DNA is TGTGCCATCAGTGAACCCGGACAGGGGGCGACCTCCTACGAGCAGTACTTC. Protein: CAISEPGQGATSYEQYF.

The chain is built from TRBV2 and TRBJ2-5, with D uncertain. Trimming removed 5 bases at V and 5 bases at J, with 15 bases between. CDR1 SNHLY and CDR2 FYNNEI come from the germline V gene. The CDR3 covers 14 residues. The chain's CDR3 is CASSRSLTGETQYF. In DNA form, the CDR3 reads TGTGCCAGCAGTCGGAGCCTGACGGGCGAGACCCAGTACTTC.

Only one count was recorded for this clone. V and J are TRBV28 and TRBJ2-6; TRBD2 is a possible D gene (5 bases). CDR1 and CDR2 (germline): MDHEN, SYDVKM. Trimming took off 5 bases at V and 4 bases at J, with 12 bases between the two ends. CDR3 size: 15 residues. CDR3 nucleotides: TGTGCCAGCAGTGCCGAGGGATCCGGGGCCAACGTCCTGACTTTC. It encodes CASSAEGSGANVLTF.

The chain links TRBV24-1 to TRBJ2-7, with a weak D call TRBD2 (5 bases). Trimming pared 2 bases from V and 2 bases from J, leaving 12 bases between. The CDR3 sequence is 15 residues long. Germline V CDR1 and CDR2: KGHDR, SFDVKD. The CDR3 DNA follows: TGTGCCACCAGTGATTCCGGAGAGGGAGCCTACGAGCAGTACTTC. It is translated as CATSDSGEGAYEQYF.

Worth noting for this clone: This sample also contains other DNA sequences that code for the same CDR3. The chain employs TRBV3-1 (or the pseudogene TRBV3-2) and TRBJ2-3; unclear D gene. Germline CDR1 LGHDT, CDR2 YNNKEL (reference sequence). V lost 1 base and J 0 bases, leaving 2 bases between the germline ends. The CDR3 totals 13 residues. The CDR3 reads CASSQASTDTQYF. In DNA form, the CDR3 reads TGTGCCAGCAGCCAAGCCAGCACAGATACGCAGTATTTT.

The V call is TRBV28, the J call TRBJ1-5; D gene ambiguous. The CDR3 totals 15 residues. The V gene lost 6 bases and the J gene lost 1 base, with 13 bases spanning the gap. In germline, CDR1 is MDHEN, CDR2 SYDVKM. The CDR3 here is CASSLTGQSNQPQHF. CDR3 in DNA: TGTGCCAGCAGCTTAACGGGTCAGAGCAATCAGCCCCAGCATTTT.

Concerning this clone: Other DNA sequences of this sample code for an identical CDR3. The CDR3 protein is CSVDRVLNTEAFF. DNA of the CDR3: TGCAGCGTCGACAGGGTCCTGAACACTGAAGCTTTCTTT. The gene calls are TRBV29-1 and TRBJ1-1; 7 bases map to TRBD1. In germline, CDR1 is SQVTM, CDR2 ANQGSEA. Trimming took 6 bases from V and 0 from J; bases not matched to a gene: 4. CDR3 length: 13 amino acids.

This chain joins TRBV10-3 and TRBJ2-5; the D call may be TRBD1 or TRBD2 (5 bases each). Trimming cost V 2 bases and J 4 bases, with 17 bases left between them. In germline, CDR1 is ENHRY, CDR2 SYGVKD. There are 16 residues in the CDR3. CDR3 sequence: CAISEGAALGRETQYF. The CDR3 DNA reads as TGTGCCATCAGTGAGGGTGCCGCCTTGGGACGAGAGACCCAGTACTTC.

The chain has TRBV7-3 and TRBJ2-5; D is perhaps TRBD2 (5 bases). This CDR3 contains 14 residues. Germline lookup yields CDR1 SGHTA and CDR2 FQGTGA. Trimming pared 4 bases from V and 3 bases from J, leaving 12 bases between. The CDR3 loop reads CASSSYGLKETQYF. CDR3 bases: TGTGCCAGCAGCTCCTACGGACTTAAAGAGACCCAGTACTTC.

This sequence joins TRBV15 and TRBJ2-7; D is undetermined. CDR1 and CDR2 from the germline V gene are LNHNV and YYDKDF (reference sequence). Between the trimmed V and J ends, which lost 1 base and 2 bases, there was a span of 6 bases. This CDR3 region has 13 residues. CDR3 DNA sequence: TGTGCCACCAGCAGAGTAGTAGCCTACGAGCAGTACTTC. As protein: CATSRVVAYEQYF.

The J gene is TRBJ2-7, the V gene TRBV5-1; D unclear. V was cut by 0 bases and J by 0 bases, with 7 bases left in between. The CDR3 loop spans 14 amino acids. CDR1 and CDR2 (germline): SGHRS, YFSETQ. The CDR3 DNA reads TGCGCCAGCAGCTTGGGGGTCGACTCCTACGAGCAGTACTTC. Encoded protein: CASSLGVDSYEQYF.

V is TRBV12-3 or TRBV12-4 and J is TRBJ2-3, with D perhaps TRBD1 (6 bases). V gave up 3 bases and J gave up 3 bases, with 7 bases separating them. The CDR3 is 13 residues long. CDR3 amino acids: CASSLRGTDTQYF. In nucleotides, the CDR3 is TGTGCCAGCAGTTTGAGGGGGACAGATACGCAGTATTTT.

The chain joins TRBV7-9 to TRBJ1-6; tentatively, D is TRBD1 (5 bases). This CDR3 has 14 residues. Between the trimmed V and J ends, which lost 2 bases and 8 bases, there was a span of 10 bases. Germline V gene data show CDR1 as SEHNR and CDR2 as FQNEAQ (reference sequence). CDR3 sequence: CASSLTGGDSPLHF. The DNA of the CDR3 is TGTGCCAGCAGCTTAACGGGAGGGGATTCACCCCTCCACTTT.

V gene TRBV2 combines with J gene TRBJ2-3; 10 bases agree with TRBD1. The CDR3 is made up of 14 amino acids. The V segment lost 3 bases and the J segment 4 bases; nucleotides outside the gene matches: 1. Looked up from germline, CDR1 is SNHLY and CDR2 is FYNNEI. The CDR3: CASSEDRGADTQYF. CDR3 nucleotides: TGTGCCAGCAGTGAGGACAGGGGGGCAGATACGCAGTATTTT.

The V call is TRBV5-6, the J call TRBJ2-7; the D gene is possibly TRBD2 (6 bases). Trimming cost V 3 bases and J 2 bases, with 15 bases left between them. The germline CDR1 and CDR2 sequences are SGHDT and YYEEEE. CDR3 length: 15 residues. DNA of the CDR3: TGTGCCAGCAGCTGGAGGGCGGGAATACCCTACGAGCAGTACTTC. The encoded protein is CASSWRAGIPYEQYF.

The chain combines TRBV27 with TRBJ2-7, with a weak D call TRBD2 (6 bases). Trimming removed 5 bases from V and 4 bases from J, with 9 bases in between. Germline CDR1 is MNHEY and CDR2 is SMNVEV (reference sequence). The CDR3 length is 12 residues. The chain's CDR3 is CASSTRGYEQYF. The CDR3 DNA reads TGTGCCAGCAGTACACGGGGGTACGAGCAGTACTTC.

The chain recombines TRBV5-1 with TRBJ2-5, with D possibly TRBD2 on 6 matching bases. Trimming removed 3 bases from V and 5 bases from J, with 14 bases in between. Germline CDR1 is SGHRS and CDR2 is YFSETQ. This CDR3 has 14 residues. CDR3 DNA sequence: TGCGCCAGCAGCTCACCGACTAGGGTGGAGACCCAGTACTTC. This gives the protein CASSSPTRVETQYF.

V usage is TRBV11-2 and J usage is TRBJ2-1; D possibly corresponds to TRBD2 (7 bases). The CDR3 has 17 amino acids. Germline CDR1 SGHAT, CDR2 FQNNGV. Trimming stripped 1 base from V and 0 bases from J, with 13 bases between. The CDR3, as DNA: TGTGCCAGCAGCTTAGGTTGGGGGGGGCCCTCCTACAATGAGCAGTTCTTC. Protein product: CASSLGWGGPSYNEQFF.

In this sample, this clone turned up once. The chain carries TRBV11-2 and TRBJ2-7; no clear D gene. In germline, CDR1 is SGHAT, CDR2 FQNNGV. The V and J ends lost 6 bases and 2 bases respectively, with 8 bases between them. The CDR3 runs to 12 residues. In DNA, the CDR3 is TGTGCCAGCAGTTCAAGTACCTACGAGCAGTACTTC. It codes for CASSSSTYEQYF.

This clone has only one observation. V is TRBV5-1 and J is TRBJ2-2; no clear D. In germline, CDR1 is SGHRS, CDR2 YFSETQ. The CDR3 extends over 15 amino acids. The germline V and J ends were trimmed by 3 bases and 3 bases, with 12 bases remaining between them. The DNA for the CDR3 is TGCGCCAGCAGCTATGAATTTCGTTACACCGGGGAGCTGTTTTTT. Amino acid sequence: CASSYEFRYTGELFF.

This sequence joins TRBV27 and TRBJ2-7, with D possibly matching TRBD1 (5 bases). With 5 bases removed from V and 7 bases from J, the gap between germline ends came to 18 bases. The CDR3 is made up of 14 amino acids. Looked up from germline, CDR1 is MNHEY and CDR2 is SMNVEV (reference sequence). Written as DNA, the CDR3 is TGTGCCAGCAGTCGTACAGGTGGGTCACAAGAGCAGTACTTC. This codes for CASSRTGGSQEQYF.

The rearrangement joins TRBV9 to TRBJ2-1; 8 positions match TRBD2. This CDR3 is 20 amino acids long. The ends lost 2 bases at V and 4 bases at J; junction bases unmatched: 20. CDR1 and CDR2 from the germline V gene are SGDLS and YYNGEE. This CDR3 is CASSVRGQLGAGGQYNEQFF. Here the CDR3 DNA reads TGTGCCAGCAGCGTCCGGGGACAACTAGGCGCGGGAGGACAGTACAATGAGCAGTTCTTC.

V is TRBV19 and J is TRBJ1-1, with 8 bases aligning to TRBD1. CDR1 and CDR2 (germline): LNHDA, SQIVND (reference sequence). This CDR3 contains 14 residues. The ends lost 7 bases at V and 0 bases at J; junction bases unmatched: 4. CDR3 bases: TGTGCCAGTACCGCGGACAGGGTGAACACTGAAGCTTTCTTT. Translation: CASTADRVNTEAFF. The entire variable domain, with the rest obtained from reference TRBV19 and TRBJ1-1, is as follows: DGGITQSPKYLFRKEGQNVTLSCEQNLNHDAMYWYRQDPGQGLRLIYYSQIVNDFQKGDIAEGYSVSREKKESFPLTVTSAQKNPTAFYLCASTADRVNTEAFFGQGTRLTVV.

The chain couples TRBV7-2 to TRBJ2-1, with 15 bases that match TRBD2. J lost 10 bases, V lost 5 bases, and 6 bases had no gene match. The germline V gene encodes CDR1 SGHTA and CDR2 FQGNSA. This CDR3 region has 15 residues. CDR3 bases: TGTGCCAGCAGCCTACCCGGGACTAGCGGGAGGGAGCAGTTCTTC. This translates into CASSLPGTSGREQFF.